A single sample is the source of the 17 T cell receptor beta chains below, sequenced in a study of blood T cell repertoires in COVID-19. Sequenced by immunoSEQ multiplex PCR; TCRdb stores in-frame clones only, minus some. The sample includes about 440,000 clones, roughly 88% seen only once; the top ten take about 0.63%. Sample: PBMCs or T cells enriched from blood (not recorded which). The receptors derive from a man between 18 and 29 years old who had recovered from COVID-19.

Notes on this clone: The sample holds other DNA sequences that translate to the same CDR3. This chain links TRBV12-3 or TRBV12-4 with TRBJ1-1; TRBD1 is a possible D gene (5 bases). V was shortened by 3 bases and J by 1 base, with 6 bases between the two germline ends. The CDR3 is 13 amino acids. CDR3 in amino acids: CASSFQGNTEAFF. Written as DNA, the CDR3 is TGTGCCAGCAGTTTTCAGGGGAACACTGAAGCTTTCTTT.

This rearrangement joins TRBV27 to TRBJ1-2, with D possibly matching TRBD1 (6 bases). Germline values: CDR1 MNHEY, CDR2 SMNVEV (reference sequence). V lost 6 bases, J lost 1 base, and 18 bases lay in between. CDR3 length: 16 residues. The CDR3, as DNA: TGTGCCAGCAGGCCCGACATGACAGGAGGTAACTATGGCTACACCTTC. Translation: CASRPDMTGGNYGYTF.

This clone was counted a single time. The chain has TRBV7-8 and TRBJ2-7; 7 nucleotides agree with TRBD1. This CDR3 spans 14 amino acids. V was clipped by 6 bases and J by 2 bases; unmatched bases: 7. Germline loops: CDR1 SGHVS, CDR2 FQNEAQ. The CDR3 coding sequence is TGTGCCAGCAGTGCGACAGGGAACACCTACGAGCAGTACTTC. It is translated as CASSATGNTYEQYF.

This sequence joins TRBV29-1 and TRBJ1-1, with a tentative D call TRBD1 (6 bases). The V end was cut by 6 bases, the J end by 0 bases, with 11 bases between. Germline V CDR1 and CDR2: SQVTM, ANQGSEA. The CDR3 extends over 13 amino acids. The CDR3 loop is CSVTGPMNTEAFF. CDR3 in DNA: TGCAGCGTAACAGGGCCGATGAACACTGAAGCTTTCTTT.

This clone came up once. The chain is built from TRBV12-5 and TRBJ1-5; no clear D. This CDR3 has 13 amino acids. Germline lookup yields CDR1 LGHNT and CDR2 FRNRAP. V was trimmed by 2 bases and J by 4 bases, leaving 6 bases between them. The CDR3 region has the DNA TGTGCTAGTGGTTTGAGGGAGAATCAGCCCCAGCATTTT. It translates to CASGLRENQPQHF.

The V call is TRBV30, the J call TRBJ2-5; possible D gene TRBD1, 5 bases. This CDR3 has 11 amino acids. From germline, CDR1 is GTSNPN and CDR2 SVGIG (reference sequence). Trimming cost V 2 bases and J 5 bases, with 6 bases left between them. Here the CDR3 DNA reads TGTGCCTGGAGTTGGGGCGAGACCCAGTACTTC. Protein: CAWSWGETQYF.

The V and J genes are TRBV18 and TRBJ2-7, with a possible D match to TRBD1 (6 bases). The CDR3 has 13 residues. Trimming removed 3 bases from V and 7 bases from J, with 13 bases in between. From germline, CDR1 is KGHSH and CDR2 LQKENI. CDR3 sequence (DNA): TGTGCCAGCTCACCCCAAGGCCAGGGGGAGCAGTACTTC. Translated, it gives CASSPQGQGEQYF.

This chain links TRBV6-1 with TRBJ1-2, with 9 positions matching TRBD1. The CDR3 covers 15 residues. V was clipped by 3 bases and J by 4 bases; unmatched bases: 6. Germline CDR1 is MNHNS and CDR2 is SASEGT. The CDR3 spells CASSDSLGQGYGYTF. As DNA, the CDR3 is TGTGCCAGCAGTGATAGTTTGGGACAGGGCTATGGCTACACCTTC.

The V call is TRBV27, the J call TRBJ2-1, with a possible D match to TRBD2 (7 bases). Trimming shortened V by 5 bases and J by 6 bases, and 20 bases separated the two germline ends. There are 16 residues in the CDR3. Per the germline V gene, CDR1 is MNHEY and CDR2 is SMNVEV (reference sequence). The CDR3 is CASSRRGGGAGNEQFF. CDR3 coding DNA: TGTGCCAGCAGTCGCAGAGGTGGGGGGGCAGGCAATGAGCAGTTCTTC.

The gene calls are TRBV2 and TRBJ2-1; 10 nucleotides align to TRBD2. The CDR3 is 17 amino acids. CDR1 SNHLY and CDR2 FYNNEI come from the germline V gene. CDR3 nucleotide sequence: TGTTTACCGGGACTAGCGATGGCGTACTTCTCCTACAATGAGCAGTTCTTC. Encoded protein: CLPGLAMAYFSYNEQFF.

The rearrangement uses TRBV19 and TRBJ1-5; the match to TRBD1 covers 8 bases. This CDR3 has 16 amino acids. V shed 6 bases and J 1 base; nucleotides not matched to a gene: 8. Germline V gives CDR1 LNHDA, CDR2 SQIVND (reference sequence). The CDR3: CASRTTGVGSNQPQHF. CDR3 DNA: TGTGCCAGTAGGACGACAGGGGTGGGAAGCAATCAGCCCCAGCATTTT.

This rearrangement joins TRBV28 to TRBJ2-2; 12 bases are shared with TRBD2. Germline V lookup: CDR1 MDHEN, CDR2 SYDVKM. The CDR3 runs to 18 residues. V was clipped by 6 bases and J by 5 bases; unmatched bases: 13. The CDR3 DNA reads TGTGCCAGCAGCCCCGGGACTAGCGGGCCCCTGGGGACCGGGGAGCTGTTTTTT. Translation: CASSPGTSGPLGTGELFF.

The V call is TRBV21-1, the J call TRBJ1-3; no check of the table's D call, TRBD1, against the DNA was made. TRBV21-1 counts as a pseudogene. This CDR3 region has 17 residues. The CDR3 DNA is TGTGCCAGCAGCAAAGCGCGTGGCAGGGTGGTCTTAAACACCATATATTTT. Amino acids: CASSKARGRVVLNTIYF.

The chain combines TRBV3-1 (or the pseudogene TRBV3-2) with TRBJ2-1; D may be TRBD2 (5 bases). The CDR3 is made up of 15 amino acids. Per germline, CDR1 LGHDT and CDR2 YNNKEL (reference sequence). Between the trimmed V and J ends, which lost 0 bases and 8 bases, there was a span of 14 bases. The CDR3 loop reads CASSQEGAGSHEQFF. The CDR3 coding sequence is TGTGCCAGCAGCCAAGAAGGCGCGGGTTCCCATGAGCAGTTCTTC.

This rearrangement joins TRBV6-5 to TRBJ1-2; D is perhaps TRBD1 (6 bases). CDR1 is MNHEY and CDR2 is SVGAGI in the germline V gene. V lost 7 bases to trimming and J lost 4 bases, with 16 bases between them. This CDR3 spans 14 amino acids. CDR3 region: CASKTGGGVYGYTF. The CDR3 DNA follows: TGTGCCAGCAAAACTGGGGGGGGCGTCTATGGCTACACCTTC.

The J gene is TRBJ2-7, the V gene TRBV30, with 11 bases fitting TRBD1. This CDR3 contains 14 residues. The V segment lost 2 bases and the J segment 3 bases; nucleotides outside the gene matches: 3. The germline gives CDR1 GTSNPN, CDR2 SVGIG (reference sequence). The CDR3 DNA follows: TGTGCCTGGAGTATGGGACAGGGGGACTACGAGCAGTACTTC. Encoded protein: CAWSMGQGDYEQYF.

The chain uses TRBV7-2 and TRBJ2-7; D is perhaps TRBD2 (5 bases). Trimming left V 0 bases short and J 6 bases short, with 9 bases between. The CDR3 consists of 13 residues. Germline lookup yields CDR1 SGHTA and CDR2 FQGNSA. The CDR3, as DNA: TGTGCCAGCAGCTTAGCGCTAGGAGGCGAGCAGTACTTC. This encodes CASSLALGGEQYF.